The 20 T cell receptor beta chains reported below all come from one sample, sequenced in a study of identical twins. MiXCR, run by TCRdb on the 5' RACE reads, gives a single entry per CDR3 protein. The data hold 210,000 or so distinct CDR3 sequences, with about 15% observed a single time. This sample also appeared in a second study, on T cells expressing NK-cell markers.

Sequenced sample: CD8+ T cells sorted from blood. The receptors originated from a woman aged 18 to 35 in good health.

Note on this clonotype: The germline gene is not matched at one end of the junction; a read error may be the cause. The V gene is TRBV27, the J gene TRBJ2-7; D gene unclear. Germline V gives CDR1 MNHEY, CDR2 SMNVEV (reference sequence). This CDR3 comprises 12 residues. The DNA of the CDR3 is TGTGTCAGCAGCTCCACAATCTACGAGCAGTACTTC. The encoded protein is CVSSSTIYEQYF.

The table lists this clonotype with a few counts. The V gene is TRBV29-1, the J gene TRBJ2-5; D remains ambiguous. The V gene's germline CDR1 is SQVTM and CDR2 ANQGSEA. The CDR3 extends over 15 amino acids. V lost 7 bases and J 9 bases, leaving 27 bases between the germline ends. The chain's CDR3 is CSADSASAIRSAQYF. CDR3 sequence (DNA): TGCAGCGCCGACTCAGCATCCGCGATAAGATCGGCCCAGTACTTC.

The chain employs TRBV2 and TRBJ2-5; 8 nucleotides match TRBD2. CDR1 is SNHLY, CDR2 FYNNEI, per germline. The CDR3 is 14 amino acids. The V segment lost 8 bases and the J segment 2 bases; nucleotides outside the gene matches: 7. In DNA form, the CDR3 reads TGTGCCAGCGGAAGACTAGCGCCACAAGAGACCCAGTACTTC. This encodes CASGRLAPQETQYF.

The chain is built from TRBV5-1 and TRBJ2-2; no clear D. The CDR3 runs to 13 residues. The V gene's germline CDR1 is SGHRS and CDR2 YFSETQ. Trimming took off 3 bases at V and 4 bases at J, with 7 bases between the two ends. In nucleotides, the CDR3 is TGCGCCAGCAGCTGGCCGGCCACCGGGGAGCTGTTTTTT. Translating it yields CASSWPATGELFF.

Many counts were recorded for this clonotype. The chain couples TRBV12-5 to TRBJ2-5, with D hard to call. Germline assignment: CDR1 LGHNT and CDR2 FRNRAP. V was pared by 1 base and J by 4 bases, with 4 bases between. This CDR3 has 12 amino acids. CDR3 sequence: CASGLGRETQYF. The DNA of the CDR3 is TGTGCTAGTGGTTTGGGCCGAGAGACCCAGTACTTC.

About this clonotype: Sequence at one end of the junction differs from germline and may be a read error. This chain links TRBV7-7 with TRBJ2-7, with 9 nucleotides matching TRBD1. The CDR3 is 14 amino acids. Germline lookup yields CDR1 SSHAT and CDR2 FNYEAQ (reference sequence). This CDR3 reads CASSLGQGIYEQYF. CDR3 bases: TGTGCTAGCAGCCTGGGACAGGGAATCTACGAGCAGTACTTC.

The chain recombines TRBV7-3 with TRBJ1-1, with TRBD1 as a possible D gene (5 bases). Trimming cost V 5 bases and J 3 bases, with 13 bases left between them. Per germline, CDR1 SGHTA and CDR2 FQGTGA. The CDR3 sequence is 14 residues long. The CDR3 is CASSALGGDTEAFF. In nucleotides, the CDR3 is TGTGCCAGCAGCGCCCTCGGGGGGGACACTGAAGCTTTCTTT.

This clonotype has a handful of counts. V gene TRBV14 combines with J gene TRBJ1-4, with TRBD1 identical over 7 bases. Germline values: CDR1 SGHDN, CDR2 FVKESK. The CDR3 is 12 residues long. Trimming took 3 bases from V and 11 from J; bases not matched to a gene: 3. CDR3 nucleotides: TGTGCCAGCAGCCATCGGGACAGCAAACTGTTTTTT. This gives the protein CASSHRDSKLFF.

In this sample, this clonotype turned up a few times. The gene calls are TRBV20-1 and TRBJ1-4; a possible D gene is TRBD1 (5 bases). The V end lost 1 base, the J end lost 8 bases, and 20 bases lay between the germline ends. CDR1 is DFQATT and CDR2 is SNEGSKA in the germline V gene (reference sequence). The CDR3 contains 16 residues. The DNA for the CDR3 is TGCAGTGCTAGAGGAGGTGTCGGGACTTCATACGAAAAACTGTTTTTT. It specifies CSARGGVGTSYEKLFF.

This clonotype was seen more than once but under ten times. The rearrangement uses TRBV6-2 or TRBV6-3 and TRBJ1-1, with no clear D. The germline gives CDR1 MNHEY, CDR2 SVGEGT. Trimming took 3 bases from V and 5 from J, leaving 7 bases between them. This CDR3 is 12 amino acids long. In DNA form, the CDR3 reads TGTGCCAGCAGTTATTCTCTGACTGAAGCTTTCTTT. Its protein product is CASSYSLTEAFF.

The chain joins TRBV20-1 to TRBJ2-7; 9 bases map to TRBD2. The V gene end was trimmed by 5 bases and the J gene end by 3 bases; junction bases not matched to a gene: 5. Germline V lookup: CDR1 DFQATT, CDR2 SNEGSKA (reference sequence). There are 13 residues in the CDR3. CDR3: CSARGGADYEQYF. CDR3 bases: TGCAGTGCTCGCGGGGGGGCCGACTACGAGCAGTACTTC.

This sequence joins TRBV20-1 and TRBJ1-2; 9 bases align to TRBD1. CDR3 length equals 13 residues. Per germline, CDR1 DFQATT and CDR2 SNEGSKA (reference sequence). The CDR3 DNA reads TGCAGCAGCCGGGACAGGGATCGCTATGGCTACACCTTC. It yields the protein CSSRDRDRYGYTF.

There are a few counts of this clonotype. This sequence joins TRBV27 and TRBJ2-7; tentatively, D is TRBD1 (5 bases). V lost 5 bases to trimming and J lost 2 bases, with 16 bases between them. The CDR3 has 15 residues. Per germline, CDR1 MNHEY and CDR2 SMNVEV (reference sequence). The chain's CDR3 is CASSDTLDSPYEQYF. Here the CDR3 DNA reads TGTGCCAGCAGTGATACCCTAGACAGCCCCTACGAGCAGTACTTC.

The chain recombines TRBV2 with TRBJ2-1; no reliable D call. The CDR3 contains 11 residues. Trimming took off 6 bases at V and 14 bases at J, with 14 bases between the two ends. The germline V gene encodes CDR1 SNHLY and CDR2 FYNNEI. For the CDR3, the DNA is TGTGCCAGCAGACTGGCCCTTGATAAGTTCTTC. It yields the protein CASRLALDKFF.

This clonotype was detected a few times. The chain combines TRBV5-5 with TRBJ2-7, with 7 bases identical to TRBD2. The germline gives CDR1 SGHKS, CDR2 YYEKEE (reference sequence). Germline trimming cut 1 base from V and 4 bases from J; bases unmatched to any gene: 5. The CDR3 runs 14 residues. In nucleotides, the CDR3 is TGTGCCAGCAGCTTGACGGAGGGAGGGTACGAGCAGTACTTC. This codes for CASSLTEGGYEQYF.

The V call is TRBV9, the J call TRBJ1-1; tentatively, D is TRBD1 (6 bases). Trimming took off 5 bases at V and 3 bases at J, with 11 bases between the two ends. The length of the CDR3 is 13 residues. Germline V gene sequence: CDR1 SGDLS, CDR2 YYNGEE. For the CDR3, the DNA is TGTGCCAGCAGTGGGGGGCTGCACACTGAAGCTTTCTTT. The encoded protein is CASSGGLHTEAFF.

This clonotype was counted only a few times. This chain joins TRBV7-6 and TRBJ2-3, with 8 bases lining up with TRBD2. In germline, CDR1 is SGHVS, CDR2 FNYEAQ. V lost 3 bases to trimming and J lost 7 bases; unmatched junction nucleotides: 3. The CDR3 consists of 13 residues. CDR3 DNA: TGTGCCAGCAGCTTTTCGGGGGGGAATACGCAGTATTTT. Its protein is CASSFSGGNTQYF.

This clonotype was counted at least ten times. This chain links TRBV10-2 with TRBJ2-5, with D possibly TRBD1 on 6 matching bases. This CDR3 has 14 residues. CDR1 and CDR2 from the germline V gene are WSHSY and SAAADI. V was pared by 8 bases and J by 5 bases, with 18 bases between. CDR3 in amino acids: CASSTTGGPETQYF. The CDR3 coding sequence is TGCGCCAGCTCTACGACAGGAGGTCCCGAGACCCAGTACTTC.

The V gene is TRBV11-2, the J gene TRBJ2-1; no clear D. Germline V gives CDR1 SGHAT, CDR2 FQNNGV. V was clipped by 8 bases and J by 0 bases, with 8 bases between them. CDR3 length: 13 amino acids. CDR3 protein: CASRPSSYNEQFF. The CDR3 nucleotides read TGTGCCAGCCGGCCGAGCTCCTACAATGAGCAGTTCTTC.

This chain joins TRBV19 and TRBJ2-7, with 8 positions matching TRBD2. The CDR3 covers 13 residues. The J segment lost 6 bases and the V segment lost 5 bases, leaving 6 bases of the junction unmatched. Germline lookup yields CDR1 LNHDA and CDR2 SQIVND (reference sequence). CDR3 bases: TGTGCCAGTAGTCCCCTTGCGGGAGGCGAGCAGTACTTC. Its translation: CASSPLAGGEQYF.